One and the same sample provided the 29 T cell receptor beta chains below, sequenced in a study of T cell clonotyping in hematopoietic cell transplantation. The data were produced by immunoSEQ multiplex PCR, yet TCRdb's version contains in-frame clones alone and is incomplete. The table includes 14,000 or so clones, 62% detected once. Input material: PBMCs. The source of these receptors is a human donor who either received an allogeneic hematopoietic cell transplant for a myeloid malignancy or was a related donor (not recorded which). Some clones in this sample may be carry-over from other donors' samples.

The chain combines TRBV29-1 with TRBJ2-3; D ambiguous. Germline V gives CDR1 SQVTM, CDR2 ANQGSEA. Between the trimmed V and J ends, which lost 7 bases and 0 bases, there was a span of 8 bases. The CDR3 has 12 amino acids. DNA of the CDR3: TGCAGCGATACCCGCAGCACAGATACGCAGTATTTT. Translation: CSDTRSTDTQYF.

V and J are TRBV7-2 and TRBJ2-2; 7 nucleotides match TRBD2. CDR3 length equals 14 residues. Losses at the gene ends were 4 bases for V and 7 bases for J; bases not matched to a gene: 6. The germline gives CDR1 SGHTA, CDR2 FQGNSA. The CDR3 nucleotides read TGTGCCAGCAGCTCGAAAAGGACTAGCGGGGAGCTGTTTTTT. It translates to CASSSKRTSGELFF.

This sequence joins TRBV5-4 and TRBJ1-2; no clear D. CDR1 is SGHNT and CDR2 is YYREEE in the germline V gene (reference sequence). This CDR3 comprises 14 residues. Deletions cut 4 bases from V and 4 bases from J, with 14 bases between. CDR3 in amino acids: CASSPTIEGYGYTF. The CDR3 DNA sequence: TGTGCCAGCAGCCCTACAATCGAGGGCTATGGCTACACCTTC.

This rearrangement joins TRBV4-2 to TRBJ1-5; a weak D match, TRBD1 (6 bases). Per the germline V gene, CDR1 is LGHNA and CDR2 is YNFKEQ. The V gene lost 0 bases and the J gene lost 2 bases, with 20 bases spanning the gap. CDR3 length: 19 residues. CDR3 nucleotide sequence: TGTGCCAGCAGCCAAGAGGCCCCTACAGGGTTGATTGGCAATCAGCCCCAGCATTTT. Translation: CASSQEAPTGLIGNQPQHF.

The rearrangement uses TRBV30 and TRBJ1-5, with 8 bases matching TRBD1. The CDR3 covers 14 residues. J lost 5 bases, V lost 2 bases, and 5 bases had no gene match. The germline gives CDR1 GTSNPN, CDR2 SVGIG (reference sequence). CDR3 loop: CAWSSGQGDQPQHF. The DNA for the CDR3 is TGTGCCTGGAGTAGCGGACAGGGAGATCAGCCCCAGCATTTT. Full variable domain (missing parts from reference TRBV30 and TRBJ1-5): SQTIHQWPATLVQPVGSPLSLECTVEGTSNPNLYWYRQAAGRGLQLLFYSVGIGQISSEVPQNLSASRPQDRQFILSSKKLLLSDSGFYLCAWSSGQGDQPQHFGDGTRLSIL.

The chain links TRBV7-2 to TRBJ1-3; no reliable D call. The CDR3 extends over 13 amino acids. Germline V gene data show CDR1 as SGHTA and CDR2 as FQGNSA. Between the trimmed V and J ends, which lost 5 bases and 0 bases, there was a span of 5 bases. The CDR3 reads CASSPYSGNTIYF. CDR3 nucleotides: TGTGCCAGCAGCCCCTACTCTGGAAACACCATATATTTT.

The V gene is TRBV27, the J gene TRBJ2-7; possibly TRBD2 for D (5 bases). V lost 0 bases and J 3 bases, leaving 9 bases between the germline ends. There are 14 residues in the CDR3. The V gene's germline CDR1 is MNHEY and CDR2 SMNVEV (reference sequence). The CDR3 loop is CASSLSRAHYEQYF. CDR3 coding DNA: TGTGCCAGCAGTTTATCGAGGGCGCACTACGAGCAGTACTTC.

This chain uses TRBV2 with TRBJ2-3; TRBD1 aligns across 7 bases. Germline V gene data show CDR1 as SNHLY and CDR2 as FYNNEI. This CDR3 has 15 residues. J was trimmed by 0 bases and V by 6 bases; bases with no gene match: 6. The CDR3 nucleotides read TGTGCCAGCAGAGGTCAGACAGGGAGCACAGATACGCAGTATTTT. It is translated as CASRGQTGSTDTQYF.

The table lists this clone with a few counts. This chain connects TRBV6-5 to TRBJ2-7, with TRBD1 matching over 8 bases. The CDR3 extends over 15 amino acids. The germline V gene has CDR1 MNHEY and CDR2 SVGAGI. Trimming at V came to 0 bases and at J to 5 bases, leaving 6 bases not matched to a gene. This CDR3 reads CASSYSGQGFHEQYF. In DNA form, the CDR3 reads TGTGCCAGCAGTTACTCTGGACAGGGCTTCCACGAGCAGTACTTC.

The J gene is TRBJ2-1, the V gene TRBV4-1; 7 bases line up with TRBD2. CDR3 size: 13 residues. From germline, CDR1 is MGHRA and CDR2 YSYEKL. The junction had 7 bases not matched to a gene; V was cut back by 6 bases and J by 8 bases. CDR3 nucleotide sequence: TGCGCCAGCAGTCGAGCGGGGTTCGATGAGCAGTTCTTC. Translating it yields CASSRAGFDEQFF.

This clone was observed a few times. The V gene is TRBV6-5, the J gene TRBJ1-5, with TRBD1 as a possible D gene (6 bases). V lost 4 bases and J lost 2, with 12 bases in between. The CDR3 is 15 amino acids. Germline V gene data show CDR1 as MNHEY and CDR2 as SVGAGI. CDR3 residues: CASSSDRRGNQPQHF. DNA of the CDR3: TGTGCCAGCAGTTCCGACAGGAGGGGCAATCAGCCCCAGCATTTT.

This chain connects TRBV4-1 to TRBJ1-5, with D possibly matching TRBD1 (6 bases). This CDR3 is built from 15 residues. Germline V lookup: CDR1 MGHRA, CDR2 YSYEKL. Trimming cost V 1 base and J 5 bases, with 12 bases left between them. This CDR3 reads CASSQGTVPHQPQHF. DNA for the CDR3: TGCGCCAGCAGCCAAGGGACAGTCCCTCATCAGCCCCAGCATTTT.

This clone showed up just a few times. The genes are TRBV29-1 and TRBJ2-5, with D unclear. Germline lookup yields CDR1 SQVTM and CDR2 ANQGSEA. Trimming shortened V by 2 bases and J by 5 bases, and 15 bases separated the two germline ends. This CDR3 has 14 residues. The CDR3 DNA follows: TGCAGCGTTGAACACGGGCGGCTTCTCGAGACCCAGTACTTC. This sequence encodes CSVEHGRLLETQYF.

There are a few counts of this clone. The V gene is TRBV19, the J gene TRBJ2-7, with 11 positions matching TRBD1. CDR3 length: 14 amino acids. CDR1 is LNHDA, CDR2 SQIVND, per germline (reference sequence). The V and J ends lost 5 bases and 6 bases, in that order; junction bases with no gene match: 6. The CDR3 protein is CASSPRTGGSEQYF. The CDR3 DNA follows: TGTGCCAGTAGTCCTAGGACAGGGGGCTCCGAGCAGTACTTC.

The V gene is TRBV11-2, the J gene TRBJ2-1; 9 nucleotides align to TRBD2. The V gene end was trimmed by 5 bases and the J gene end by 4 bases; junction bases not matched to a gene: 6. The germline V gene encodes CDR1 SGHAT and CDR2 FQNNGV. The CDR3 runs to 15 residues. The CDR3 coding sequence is TGTGCCAGCAGCCGCGGGGGGGGGATGTACAATGAGCAGTTCTTC. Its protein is CASSRGGGMYNEQFF.

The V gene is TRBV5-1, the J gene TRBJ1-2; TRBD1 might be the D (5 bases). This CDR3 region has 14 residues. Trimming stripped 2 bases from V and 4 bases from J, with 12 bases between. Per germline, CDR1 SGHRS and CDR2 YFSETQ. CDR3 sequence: CASSLSQGAYGYTF. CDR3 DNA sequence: TGCGCCAGCAGCTTATCTCAGGGCGCCTATGGCTACACCTTC.

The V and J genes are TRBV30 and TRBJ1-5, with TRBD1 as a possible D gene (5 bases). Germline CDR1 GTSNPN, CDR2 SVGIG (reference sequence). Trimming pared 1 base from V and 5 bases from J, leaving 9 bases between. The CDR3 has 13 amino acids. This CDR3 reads CAWSGAGDQPQHF. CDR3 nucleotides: TGTGCCTGGAGTGGGGCGGGGGATCAGCCCCAGCATTTT.

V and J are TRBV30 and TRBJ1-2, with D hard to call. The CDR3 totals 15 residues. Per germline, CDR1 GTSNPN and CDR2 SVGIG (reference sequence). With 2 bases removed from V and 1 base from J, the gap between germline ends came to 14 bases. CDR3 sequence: CAWSLPPTLNYGYTF. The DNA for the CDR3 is TGTGCCTGGAGTCTACCCCCGACACTTAACTATGGCTACACCTTC.

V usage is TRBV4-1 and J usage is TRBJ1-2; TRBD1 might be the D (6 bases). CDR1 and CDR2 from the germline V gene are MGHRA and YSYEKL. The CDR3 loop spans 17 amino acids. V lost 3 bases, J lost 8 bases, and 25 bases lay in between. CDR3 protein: CASSQISGAGTPFGYTF. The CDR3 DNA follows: TGCGCCAGCAGCCAGATCTCCGGAGCAGGGACACCTTTCGGCTACACCTTC.

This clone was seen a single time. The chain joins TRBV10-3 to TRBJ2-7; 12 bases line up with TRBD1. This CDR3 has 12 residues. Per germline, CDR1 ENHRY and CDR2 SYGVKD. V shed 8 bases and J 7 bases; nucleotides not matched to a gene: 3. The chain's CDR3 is CAIGTGGVEQYF. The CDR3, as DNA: TGTGCCATCGGGACAGGGGGCGTGGAGCAGTACTTC.

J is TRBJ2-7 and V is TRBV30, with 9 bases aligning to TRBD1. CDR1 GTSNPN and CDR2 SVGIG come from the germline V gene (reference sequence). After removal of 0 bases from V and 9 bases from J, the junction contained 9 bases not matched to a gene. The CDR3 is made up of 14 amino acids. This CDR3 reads CAWSVQGAAPGQYF. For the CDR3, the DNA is TGTGCCTGGAGTGTACAGGGGGCTGCCCCGGGGCAGTACTTC.

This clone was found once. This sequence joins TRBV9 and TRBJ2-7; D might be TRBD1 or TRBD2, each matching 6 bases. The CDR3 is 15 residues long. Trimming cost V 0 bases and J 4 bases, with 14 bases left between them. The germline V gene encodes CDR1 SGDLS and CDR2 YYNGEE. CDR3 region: CASSVGSGAGYEQYF. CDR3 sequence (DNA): TGTGCCAGCAGCGTAGGATCGGGGGCTGGGTACGAGCAGTACTTC.

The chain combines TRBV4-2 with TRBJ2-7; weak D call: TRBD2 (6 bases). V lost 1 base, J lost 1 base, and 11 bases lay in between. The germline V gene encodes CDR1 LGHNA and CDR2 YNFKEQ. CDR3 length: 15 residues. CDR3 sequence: CASSQGTDYSYEQYF. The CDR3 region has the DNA TGTGCCAGCAGCCAAGGGACGGACTATTCCTACGAGCAGTACTTC.

This chain's CDR3 is CASSQGHLTSGGAETQYF. The CDR3 DNA follows: TGCGCCAGCAGCCAAGGGCACTTAACTAGCGGGGGGGCGGAGACCCAGTACTTC. This chain joins TRBV4-3 and TRBJ2-5, with 13 bases lining up with TRBD2. The CDR3 sequence is 18 residues long. Germline loops: CDR1 LGHNA, CDR2 YSLEER. J lost 5 bases, V lost 1 base, and 10 bases had no gene match.

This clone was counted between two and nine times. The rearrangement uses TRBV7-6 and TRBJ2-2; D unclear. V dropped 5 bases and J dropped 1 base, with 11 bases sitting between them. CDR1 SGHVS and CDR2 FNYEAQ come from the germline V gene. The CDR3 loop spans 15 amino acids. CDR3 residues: CASSGSLVNTGELFF. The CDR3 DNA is TGTGCCAGCAGCGGAAGCCTGGTGAACACCGGGGAGCTGTTTTTT.

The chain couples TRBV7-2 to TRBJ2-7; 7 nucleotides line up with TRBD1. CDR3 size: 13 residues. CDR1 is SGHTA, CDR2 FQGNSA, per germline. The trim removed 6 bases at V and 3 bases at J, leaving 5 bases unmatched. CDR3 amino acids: CASSQGDLYEQYF. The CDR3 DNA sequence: TGTGCCAGCAGTCAGGGGGACCTCTACGAGCAGTACTTC.

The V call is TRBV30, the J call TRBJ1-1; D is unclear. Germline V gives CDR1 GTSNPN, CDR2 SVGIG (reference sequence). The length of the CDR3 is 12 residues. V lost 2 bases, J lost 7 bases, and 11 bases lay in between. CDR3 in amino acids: CAWSRQAGEAFF. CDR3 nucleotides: TGTGCCTGGAGTAGGCAGGCGGGTGAAGCTTTCTTT.

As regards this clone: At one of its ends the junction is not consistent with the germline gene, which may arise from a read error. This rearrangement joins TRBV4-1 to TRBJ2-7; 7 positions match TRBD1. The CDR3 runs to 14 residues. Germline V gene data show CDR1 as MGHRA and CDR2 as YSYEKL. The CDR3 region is CTSSQDRVGHEQYF. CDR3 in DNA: TGCACCAGCAGCCAAGACAGGGTAGGGCACGAGCAGTACTTC.

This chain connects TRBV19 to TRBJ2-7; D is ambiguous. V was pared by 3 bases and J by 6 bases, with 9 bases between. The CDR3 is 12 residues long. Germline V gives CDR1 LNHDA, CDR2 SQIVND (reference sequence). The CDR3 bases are TGTGCCAGTAGTATCTCGGCCGGCGAGCAGTACTTC. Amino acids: CASSISAGEQYF.